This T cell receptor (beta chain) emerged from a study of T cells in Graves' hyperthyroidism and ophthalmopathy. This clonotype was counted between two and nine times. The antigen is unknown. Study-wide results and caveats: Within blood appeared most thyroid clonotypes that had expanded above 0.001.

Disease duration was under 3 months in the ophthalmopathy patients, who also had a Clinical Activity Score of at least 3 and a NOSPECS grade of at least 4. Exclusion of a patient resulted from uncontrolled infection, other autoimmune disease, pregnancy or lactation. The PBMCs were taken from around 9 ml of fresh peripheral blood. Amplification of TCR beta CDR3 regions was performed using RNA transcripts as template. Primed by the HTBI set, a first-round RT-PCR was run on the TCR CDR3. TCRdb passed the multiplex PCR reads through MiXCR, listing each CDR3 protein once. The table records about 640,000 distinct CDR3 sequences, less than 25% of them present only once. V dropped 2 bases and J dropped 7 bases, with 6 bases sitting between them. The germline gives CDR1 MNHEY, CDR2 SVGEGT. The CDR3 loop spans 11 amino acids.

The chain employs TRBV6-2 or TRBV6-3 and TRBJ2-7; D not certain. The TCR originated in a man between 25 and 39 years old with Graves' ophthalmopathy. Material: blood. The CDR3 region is CASSYSLEQYF. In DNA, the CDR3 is TGTGCCAGCAGTTACAGCCTGGAGCAGTACTTC.